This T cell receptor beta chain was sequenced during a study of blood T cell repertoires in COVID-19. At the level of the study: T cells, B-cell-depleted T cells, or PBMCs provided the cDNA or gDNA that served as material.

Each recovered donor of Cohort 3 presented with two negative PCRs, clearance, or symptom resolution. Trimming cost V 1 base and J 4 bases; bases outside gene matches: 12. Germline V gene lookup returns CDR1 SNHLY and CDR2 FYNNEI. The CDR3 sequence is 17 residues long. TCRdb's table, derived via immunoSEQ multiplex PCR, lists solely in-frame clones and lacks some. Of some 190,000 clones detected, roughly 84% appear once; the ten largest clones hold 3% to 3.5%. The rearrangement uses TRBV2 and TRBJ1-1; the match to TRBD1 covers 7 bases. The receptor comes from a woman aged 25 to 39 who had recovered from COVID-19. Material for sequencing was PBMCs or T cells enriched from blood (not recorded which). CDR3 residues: CASSEDRGGLWSTEAFF. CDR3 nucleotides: TGTGCCAGCAGTGAAGACAGAGGGGGCTTGTGGAGCACTGAAGCTTTCTTT.